The 21 T cell receptor beta chains below all came from one sample that was sequenced in a study of CD8 T cells in ankylosing spondylitis. MiXCR, applied by TCRdb to the 5' RACE reads, yields one record per CDR3 protein. The sample holds 200,000 to 300,000 distinct CDR3 sequences, approximately 9% seen once. Sequencing was done on a sample of blood, either unsorted or a sorted T cell fraction (not recorded which). All receptors derive from a male donor with ankylosing spondylitis or in good health (not recorded which).

This clonotype has ten or more counts. The chain joins TRBV12-3 or TRBV12-4 to TRBJ1-2; D might be TRBD1 (6 bases). V gave up 6 bases and J gave up 8 bases, with 19 bases separating them. CDR3 length: 14 residues. The CDR3 loop reads CASSPRGAGSGYTF. The CDR3 bases are TGTGCCAGCAGCCCCCGGGGGGCAGGTAGCGGCTACACCTTC.

This clonotype was observed at least ten times. V usage is TRBV3-1 and J usage is TRBJ2-3; 8 nucleotides line up with TRBD2. The CDR3 spans 13 residues. Germline lookup yields CDR1 LGHDT and CDR2 YNNKEL (reference sequence). The V gene end was trimmed by 1 base and the J gene end by 11 bases; junction bases not matched to a gene: 5. The CDR3 loop is CASSQGGRKEQYF. The CDR3 bases are TGTGCCAGCAGCCAAGGCGGGAGGAAGGAGCAGTATTTT.

This clonotype was observed many times. CDR3 DNA: TGCAGTGCTACGGACAGGAACACTGAAGCTTTCTTT. It translates to CSATDRNTEAFF. The gene calls are TRBV20-1 and TRBJ1-1, with a tentative D call TRBD1 (6 bases). Germline V CDR1 and CDR2: DFQATT, SNEGSKA (reference sequence). This CDR3 contains 12 residues. Trimming stripped 4 bases from V and 1 base from J, with 7 bases between.

V is TRBV6-2 or TRBV6-3 and J is TRBJ1-2; D gene uncertain. Germline CDR1 reads MNHEY; CDR2 reads SVGEGT. V was clipped by 6 bases and J by 4 bases, with 12 bases between them. The CDR3 extends over 13 amino acids. Here the CDR3 DNA reads TGTGCCAGCAGCCACCCGACGGGCTATGGCTACACCTTC. Translating it yields CASSHPTGYGYTF.

The chain couples TRBV12-3 or TRBV12-4 to TRBJ2-2; 11 nucleotides match TRBD1. The CDR3 is made up of 20 amino acids. V shed 4 bases and J 5 bases; nucleotides not matched to a gene: 18. CDR3 sequence (DNA): TGTGCCAGCAGTTCCAAACCTCACTTCGGGACAGGGGGTGGTACCGGGGAGCTGTTTTTT. This encodes CASSSKPHFGTGGGTGELFF.

This clonotype occurred many times. V usage is TRBV20-1 and J usage is TRBJ1-2; no definite D call. The V and J ends lost 6 bases and 7 bases respectively, with 18 bases between them. Germline V gives CDR1 DFQATT, CDR2 SNEGSKA (reference sequence). The CDR3 extends over 13 amino acids. CDR3 amino acids: CSAPLEDLSGYTF. CDR3 nucleotide sequence: TGCAGTGCCCCGCTCGAAGATTTGAGTGGCTACACCTTC.

In its sample, this clonotype was seen many times. V usage is TRBV20-1 and J usage is TRBJ1-5; D might be TRBD1 (5 bases). From germline, CDR1 is DFQATT and CDR2 SNEGSKA (reference sequence). This CDR3 is built from 12 residues. V was cut by 3 bases and J by 5 bases, with 8 bases left in between. The CDR3 bases are TGCAGTGCTAGGGCAGGGCATCAGCCCCAGCATTTT. Translation gives CSARAGHQPQHF.

This clonotype occurred many times. The chain combines TRBV5-4 with TRBJ2-3; possible D gene TRBD2, 6 bases. The CDR3 loop spans 15 amino acids. The germline V and J ends were trimmed by 3 bases and 2 bases, with 13 bases remaining between them. Germline V CDR1 and CDR2: SGHNT, YYREEE (reference sequence). The CDR3 is CASSSTGGDTDTQYF. The CDR3 bases are TGTGCCAGCAGCTCAACCGGGGGAGACACAGATACGCAGTATTTT.

This clonotype appeared many times. J is TRBJ1-4 and V is TRBV20-1; the match to TRBD1 covers 9 bases. Germline CDR1 is DFQATT and CDR2 is SNEGSKA (reference sequence). This CDR3 is 13 amino acids long. V lost 6 bases to trimming and J lost 6 bases; unmatched junction nucleotides: 5. CDR3 DNA sequence: TGCAGTGCCACAGGGGGCGCTTATGAAAAACTGTTTTTT. This encodes CSATGGAYEKLFF.

This clonotype was observed many times. This chain uses TRBV12-3 or TRBV12-4 with TRBJ2-2; either TRBD1 or TRBD2 may supply D (5 bases each). There are 14 residues in the CDR3. V was clipped by 3 bases and J by 4 bases, with 9 bases between them. The CDR3 DNA sequence: TGTGCCAGCAGTTTCTGGGGGTCCACCGGGGAGCTGTTTTTT. Translated, it gives CASSFWGSTGELFF.

A few counts support this clonotype. The V call is TRBV6-1, the J call TRBJ2-2, with 9 nucleotides matching TRBD2. V trimming: 8 bases; J trimming: 7 bases; junction bases outside the gene matches: 8. Germline V lookup: CDR1 MNHNS, CDR2 SASEGT. CDR3 length: 14 residues. For the CDR3, the DNA is TGTGCCAGCCGAGCTAGCGGGGAAGGCGGGGAGCTGTTTTTT. This translates into CASRASGEGGELFF.

This clonotype was counted at least ten times. J is TRBJ1-1 and V is TRBV7-2; D unresolved. V lost 9 bases to trimming and J lost 5 bases, with 7 bases between them. The CDR3 is made up of 10 amino acids. CDR1 is SGHTA, CDR2 FQGNSA, per germline. The CDR3 DNA sequence: TGTGCCAGTGGGCGGACTGAAGCTTTCTTT. Encoded protein: CASGRTEAFF.

The gene calls are TRBV6-2 or TRBV6-3 and TRBJ2-2, with a tentative D call TRBD2 (7 bases). This CDR3 region has 15 residues. The ends were cut back, 5 bases at V and 4 bases at J, with 14 bases in the middle. Germline CDR1 is MNHEY and CDR2 is SVGEGT. The CDR3 nucleotides read TGTGCCAGCAGTAGGGGGGGGGCGAGCACCGGGGAGCTGTTTTTT. Its translation is CASSRGGASTGELFF.

This clonotype appeared many times. Here the CDR3 reads CASSLYQGYEQYF. In DNA form, the CDR3 reads TGTGCCAGCAGCCTATACCAGGGCTACGAGCAGTACTTC. The chain couples TRBV12-3 or TRBV12-4 to TRBJ2-7; perhaps TRBD1 as D (5 bases). The CDR3 length is 13 residues. V gave up 6 bases and J gave up 3 bases, with 12 bases separating them.

This clonotype has ten or more counts. J is TRBJ1-2 and V is TRBV27; the D is unclear. The V gene lost 5 bases and the J gene lost 6 bases, with 10 bases spanning the gap. Per the germline V gene, CDR1 is MNHEY and CDR2 is SMNVEV (reference sequence). The CDR3 runs to 12 residues. This CDR3 is CASSGLTNGYTF. For the CDR3, the DNA is TGTGCCAGCAGTGGGTTGACAAATGGCTACACCTTC.

The genes are TRBV20-1 and TRBJ2-3; 7 nucleotides line up with TRBD1. Germline CDR1 and CDR2: DFQATT and SNEGSKA (reference sequence). Trimming at V came to 3 bases and at J to 4 bases, leaving 10 bases not matched to a gene. The CDR3 extends over 15 amino acids. The CDR3 loop reads CSASVPTGVADTQYF. DNA for the CDR3: TGCAGTGCTAGCGTTCCTACAGGGGTGGCAGATACGCAGTATTTT.

This clonotype was observed once. A read error is possible here, since a much larger clone lies one base away. Because the CDR3 is missing its conserved closing phenylalanine or tryptophan, this is likely a read error. This chain connects TRBV30 to TRBJ1-6; D unclear. The CDR3 has 14 residues. The V end lost 4 bases, the J end lost 8 bases, and 15 bases lay between the germline ends. Germline V gives CDR1 GTSNPN, CDR2 SVGIG (reference sequence). The CDR3 DNA sequence: TGTGCCTGGAAGGCCTTACTCCCTTATTCACCCCTCCACATT. Its translation is CAWKALLPYSPLHI.

The table lists this clonotype with many counts. This chain joins TRBV6-1 and TRBJ2-7; the D call may be TRBD1 or TRBD2 (6 bases each). The CDR3 totals 14 residues. CDR1 and CDR2 (germline): MNHNS, SASEGT. The ends were cut back, 6 bases at V and 4 bases at J, with 16 bases in the middle. CDR3 in amino acids: CASSRDIGGYEQYF. CDR3 coding DNA: TGTGCCAGCAGCCGGGACATCGGAGGGTACGAGCAGTACTTC.

This clonotype was counted at least ten times. The chain joins TRBV6-1 to TRBJ2-7, with TRBD2 identical over 14 bases. V shed 6 bases and J 4 bases; nucleotides not matched to a gene: 8. Germline V gene data show CDR1 as MNHNS and CDR2 as SASEGT. The CDR3 length is 16 residues. CDR3 nucleotides: TGTGCCAGCAGCCAACGACTAGCGGGGGGGTTTTACGAGCAGTACTTC. It translates to CASSQRLAGGFYEQYF.

This clonotype was recorded at least ten times. The V call is TRBV7-6, the J call TRBJ1-1; 12 bases agree with TRBD1. Trimming removed 2 bases from V and 10 bases from J; junction bases left unmatched: 11. The CDR3 is made up of 16 amino acids. Germline CDR1 SGHVS, CDR2 FNYEAQ. As DNA, the CDR3 is TGTGCCAGCAGCTTACCTCCGGGACAGGGGGCTGGAAGAGCTTTCTTT. Residues: CASSLPPGQGAGRAFF.

This clonotype was recorded at least ten times. CDR3 residues: CASSIEGGEYNEQFF. CDR3 nucleotide sequence: TGTGCCAGCAGTATAGAGGGGGGAGAATACAATGAGCAGTTCTTC. The chain uses TRBV12-3 or TRBV12-4 and TRBJ2-1; D is tentatively TRBD1 or TRBD2 (6 bases each). Trimming cost V 5 bases and J 4 bases, with 15 bases left between them. This CDR3 region has 15 residues.